This section outlines one T cell receptor (beta chain) sequence together with its context. Its antigen is not identified. This CDR3 is built from 14 residues. Germline V CDR1 and CDR2: MNHEY, SMNVEV (reference sequence). V lost 4 bases, J lost 6 bases, and 13 bases lay in between. The data are from a study of cytomegalovirus exposure and HLA in healthy donors. Study summary: The 90 to 150 validation repertoires used a platform that matched the one used for the approximately 610 first-cohort repertoires, as a later analysis reported.

Method: immunoSEQ multiplex PCR; TCRdb's copy keeps in-frame clones and lacks some. The table has 200,000 to 250,000 clones, around four fifths seen once. Whole-study findings and limits: The study put 150 to 200 TCR beta chains on its list as cytomegalovirus-associated.

The sequencing sample was made of PBMCs. The chain combines TRBV27 with TRBJ1-5, with D possibly matching TRBD1 (6 bases). This TCR derives from a woman aged 25 to 45 in good health and CMV-seropositive. The CDR3 region is CASSWSTGTQPQHF. Written as DNA, the CDR3 is TGTGCCAGCAGTTGGTCCACAGGGACTCAGCCCCAGCATTTT.